The clone carrying this T cell receptor beta chain showed up just a few times. The sample comes from a study of T cells after yellow fever vaccination. One entry per CDR3 protein, called by TCRdb with MiXCR from the 5' RACE reads. The sample records some 350,000 distinct CDR3 sequences, under 14% being singletons. This clonotype was obtained from a man aged 18 to 30 who received the YFV17D yellow fever vaccine. The sequences come from PBMCs, collected on the day of the first yellow fever vaccination.

CDR3 coding DNA: TGTGCCAGCAGCTATCAGGGCGGTAATGAAAAACTGTTTTTT. It is translated as CASSYQGGNEKLFF. This chain uses TRBV7-8 with TRBJ1-4; a weak D match, TRBD1 (5 bases). CDR3 length: 14 residues. V dropped 4 bases and J dropped 4 bases, with 10 bases sitting between them. The germline gives CDR1 SGHVS, CDR2 FQNEAQ.